This T cell receptor (beta chain) was observed in a study of blood T cell repertoires in COVID-19. Study details: The United States, Italy and Spain provided the acute and convalescent COVID-19 samples. Sources were T cells, B-cell-depleted T cells, or PBMCs; the material itself was cDNA or gDNA.

V dropped 3 bases and J dropped 8; count of bases not matched to a gene: 4. From germline, CDR1 is SGHRS and CDR2 YFSETQ. The CDR3 sequence is 14 residues long. In the original processing: Reference gene primer amplification yielded estimated nucleated cell counts. Only in-frame clones appear in the TCRdb table, and some are missing; sequencing was by immunoSEQ multiplex PCR. V and J calls and clone size are those listed in that table; D and trimming were worked out from the DNA. Of roughly 200,000 clones in the sample, roughly three quarters were seen once. The TCR was taken from a woman aged 50 to 60 with active or convalescent COVID-19. J is TRBJ1-3 and V is TRBV5-1, with TRBD1 matching 11 bases. Sequenced sample: peripheral blood. For the CDR3, the DNA is TGCGCCAGCAGCTGGACAGGGGGCTCGGACACCATATATTTT. Translating it yields CASSWTGGSDTIYF.